The rows below give T cell receptor beta chains drawn from one sample of a study of blood T cell repertoires in COVID-19. Here immunoSEQ multiplex PCR was the method, and the copy in TCRdb shows in-frame clones only, minus some. The sample lists 130,000 to 150,000 clones, roughly 85% occurring once. The material sequenced was peripheral blood. The receptor source for this set is a human donor with acute or convalescent COVID-19. The donor label of this sample is uncertain. The CDR3 runs from the conserved cysteine through the conserved F or W. A D gene is named only where the DNA matches it firmly. Clone sizes are given selectively: once, few, many, or a class where the clone is expanded.

>NA|TRBJ1-5|NA|TRBV18
TGTGCCAGCTCACAGCAGGTTGATAGCAATCAGCCCCAGCATTTT
CASSQQVDSNQPQHF
>NA|TRBJ1-1|NA|TRBV10-1
TGCGCCAGCCTAGGTGTAGACACTGAAGCTTTCTTT
CASLGVDTEAFF
>TRBD2|TRBJ2-1|NA|TRBV10-1
TGCGCCAGCAGTGAGAATAGCGGGGAAGGCGGTGAGCAGTTCTTC
CASSENSGEGGEQFF
>NA|TRBJ1-6|NA|TRBV28
TGTGCCAGCAGTTCCGGATGGAGTTCACCCCTCCACTTT
CASSSGWSSPLHF
>TRBD1|TRBJ1-2|NA|TRBV19
TGTGCCAGCCGGGACAGGGATCGAACCAATGGCTACACCTTC
CASRDRDRTNGYTF
>NA|TRBJ2-7|NA|TRBV3-1/TRBV3-2
TGTGCCAGCAGCCAAGATCGGACTCCAATGGCAGAGCAAAGCTCCTACGAGCAGTACTTC
CASSQDRTPMAEQSSYEQYF
>TRBD2|TRBJ2-7|NA|TRBV3-1/TRBV3-2
TGTGCCAGCAGCCAAGATCGGCAGGGAGGGGAGCAGTACTTC
CASSQDRQGGEQYF
>TRBD1|TRBJ2-1|NA|TRBV10-3
TGTGCCATCAGTGACCCGGGACAGGGGGTTTATGAGCAGTTCTTC
CAISDPGQGVYEQFF
>TRBD2|TRBJ2-3|NA|TRBV6-2/TRBV6-3
TGTGCCAGCAGTCCCGGTGCCGGGACTAGACGCACAGATACGCAGTATTTT
CASSPGAGTRRTDTQYF
>TRBD2|TRBJ2-5|NA|TRBV19
TGTGCCACCCGCCCCGGGGGGGGACAAGAGACCCAGTACTTC
CATRPGGGQETQYF
>NA|TRBJ1-2|few|TRBV7-9
TGTGCCAGCAGCTTAGGGTCAGGCCGGAACTATGGCTACACCTTC
CASSLGSGRNYGYTF
>NA|TRBJ1-1|NA|TRBV19
TGTGCCAGTAGTATTGTTGGGACAATACCACTGGGGGAAGCTTTCTTT
CASSIVGTIPLGEAFF
>NA|TRBJ1-5|NA|TRBV7-2
TGTGCCAGCAGCCCCCGGGACGGACTAATCGCCCAGCATTTT
CASSPRDGLIAQHF
>NA|TRBJ1-2|few|TRBV28
TGTGCCAGCAGCCCCGGTTCGGGGGGGAACTATGGCTACACCTTC
CASSPGSGGNYGYTF
>NA|TRBJ1-4|NA|TRBV30
TGTGCCTGGAGTGTAATGGGCGGGGAGGAAAAACTGTTTTTT
CAWSVMGGEEKLFF
>TRBD1|TRBJ2-7|NA|TRBV10-3
TGTGCCACCGGGACAGGGCTTGCCGAGCAGTACTTC
CATGTGLAEQYF
>NA|TRBJ1-1|NA|TRBV6-5
TGTGCCAGCAGTTCGGATCGGAGATCGAACACTGAAGCTTTCTTT
CASSSDRRSNTEAFF
>TRBD1|TRBJ1-2|NA|TRBV25-1
TGTGCCAGCAGTGCGACAGGGCAAGGTGGCTACACCTTC
CASSATGQGGYTF
>TRBD2|TRBJ2-1|few|TRBV10-3
TGTGCCATCACTCCTGGGACTAGCGGGTACAATGAGCAGTTCTTC
CAITPGTSGYNEQFF
>NA|TRBJ1-6|NA|TRBV14
TGTGCCAGCAGCCAAGAAGAGCCGGGATTCTATAATTCACCCCTCCACTTT
CASSQEEPGFYNSPLHF
>NA|TRBJ1-3|NA|TRBV6-2/TRBV6-3
TGTGCCAGCAGTTTTTTCGGCGGAGACCTCTCTGGAAACACCATATATTTT
CASSFFGGDLSGNTIYF
>TRBD1|TRBJ1-1|NA|TRBV24-1
TGTGCTACCAGTGATACGACAGGGGGGAACACTGAAGCTTTCTTT
CATSDTTGGNTEAFF
>NA|TRBJ1-1|NA|TRBV7-3
TGTGCCAGCAGCCCCAAGAGTTATAACACTGAAGCTTTCTTT
CASSPKSYNTEAFF
>NA|TRBJ2-6|NA|TRBV7-2
TGTGCCAGCAGGACACTAGCTGGGGCCAACGTCCTGACTTTC
CASRTLAGANVLTF
>NA|TRBJ1-5|once|TRBV12-3/TRBV12-4
TGTGCCAGCAGTTTCTCTAGCAATCAGCCCCAGCATTTT
CASSFSSNQPQHF
>NA|TRBJ1-3|NA|TRBV19
TGTGCCAGTACAGGACAGCCGAATGCTGGAAACACCATATATTTT
CASTGQPNAGNTIYF
>NA|TRBJ2-1|once|TRBV18
TGTGCCAGCTCACTCCTCTGGGGGGAAAGCTCCTACAATGAGCAGTTCTTC
CASSLLWGESSYNEQFF
>NA|TRBJ2-7|NA|TRBV19
TGTGCCAGTAGGGCGGGGGGACAGCCTTCCTACGAGCAGTACTTC
CASRAGGQPSYEQYF
>TRBD1|TRBJ1-3|once|TRBV7-8
TGTGCCAGCAGCTTGGCCGGGACAGGTTTAGTCGGGGTCCAGTACACCATATATTTT
CASSLAGTGLVGVQYTIYF
>TRBD2|TRBJ2-1|NA|TRBV5-1
TGCGCCAGCAGCTTCAGGCCGACTAGCGGGAGGGGGAATGAGCAGTTCTTC
CASSFRPTSGRGNEQFF
>NA|TRBJ2-5|NA|TRBV12-2
TGTGCAAGTCGTAGGGGGGGACTAGCCGAGGGAGAGACCCAGTACTTC
CASRRGGLAEGETQYF
>NA|TRBJ2-7|NA|TRBV7-9
TGTGCCAGCAGCTTAGAAGAATTAAGGGGCTCGGACGAGCAGTACTTC
CASSLEELRGSDEQYF
>NA|TRBJ1-5|NA|TRBV5-6
TGTGCCAGCAGCTTTCGGAGCAATCAGCCCCAGCATTTT
CASSFRSNQPQHF
>NA|TRBJ1-4|few|TRBV4-1
TGCGCCAGCAGCCGGTCCCTACAGGGAAATGAAAAACTGTTTTTT
CASSRSLQGNEKLFF
>NA|TRBJ2-7|NA|TRBV13
TGTGCCAGCAGCTTGGGCCGACCCGTCTCCTACGAGCAGTACTTC
CASSLGRPVSYEQYF
>TRBD1|TRBJ1-2|NA|TRBV28
TGTGCCAGCAGTTTGGGTGGACAGGACTATGGCTACACCTTC
CASSLGGQDYGYTF
>TRBD1|TRBJ2-7|once|TRBV6-1
TGTGCCAGCAGTGAAGCGCAGGGGGCAGGGTACGAGCAGTACTTC
CASSEAQGAGYEQYF
>NA|TRBJ1-1|once|TRBV5-1
TGCGCCAGCAGCCCGGGTGACAACACTGAAGCTTTCTTT
CASSPGDNTEAFF
>TRBD1|TRBJ2-1|once|TRBV5-5
TGTGCCAGCAGCAAGGACAGGGAAAATTACAATGAGCAGTTCTTC
CASSKDRENYNEQFF
>NA|TRBJ2-1|once|TRBV29-1
TGCAGCACACGGACAGTAGGTTACAATGAGCAGTTCTTC
CSTRTVGYNEQFF
>TRBD1|TRBJ1-1|NA|TRBV14
TGTGCCAGCAGCCACTACTACAGGGGAGAGGGTGAAGCTTTCTTT
CASSHYYRGEGEAFF
>NA|TRBJ1-1|NA|TRBV6-6
TGTGCCAGCAGTTACTCCCTCGGGGGGCAGGAAGCTTTCTTT
CASSYSLGGQEAFF
>NA|TRBJ1-6|NA|TRBV30
TGTGCCTGGGTTTCCAGGGGTTCACCCCTCCACTTT
CAWVSRGSPLHF
>TRBD1|TRBJ1-2|NA|TRBV25-1
TGTGCCAGCAGTGAATATATAACAGGGGACTATGGCTACACCTTC
CASSEYITGDYGYTF
>TRBD2|TRBJ2-3|NA|TRBV11-2
TGTGCCAGCAGCTGGGGACTAGCGGGGGAGTGGGCAGATACGCAGTATTTT
CASSWGLAGEWADTQYF
>NA|TRBJ1-3|NA|TRBV7-2
TGTGCCAGCAGCTTTCGACGGAGCCCTGGAAACACCATATATTTT
CASSFRRSPGNTIYF
>NA|TRBJ1-6|NA|TRBV2
TGTGCCAGCAGCCCTAAAGTCTGGGGAGAGTCACCCCTCCACTTT
CASSPKVWGESPLHF
>NA|TRBJ1-1|NA|TRBV9
TGTGCCAAAACTCGGAGAGAAGCTTTCTTT
CAKTRREAFF
>NA|TRBJ1-1|NA|TRBV10-3
TGTGCCATCAGTGAGTTAACAGGGTTTTTCGCTGAAGCTTTCTTT
CAISELTGFFAEAFF
>NA|TRBJ1-1|few|TRBV4-1
TGCGCCAGCAGCCCCGGGGGGAGAAGATACACTGAAGCTTTCTTT
CASSPGGRRYTEAFF
>NA|TRBJ1-5|NA|TRBV7-9
TGTGCCAGCAGCTTATCAGGGGATGGAAATCAGCCCCAGCATTTT
CASSLSGDGNQPQHF
>TRBD2|TRBJ2-2|NA|TRBV6-1
TGTGCCAGCAGTGAATATCCTAGCGGGAGTGGCCGGGAGCTGTTTTTT
CASSEYPSGSGRELFF
>NA|TRBJ1-6|NA|TRBV5-1
TGCGCCAGCAGCTTGGGAGTTAGGACCGAGATGAGCGGTCGATCACCCCTCCACTTT
CASSLGVRTEMSGRSPLHF
>NA|TRBJ1-6|NA|TRBV25-1
TGTGCCAGCAGTGTGTATCAGGGTTCACCCCTCCACTTT
CASSVYQGSPLHF
>NA|TRBJ1-1|few|TRBV12-3/TRBV12-4
TGTGCCAGCAGTTTTTCAGGGGTGGCTTTCTTT
CASSFSGVAFF
>TRBD1|TRBJ1-1|NA|TRBV5-4
TGTGCCAGCAGCCAGGCCGGGACAGGGGCCACTGAAGCTTTCTTT
CASSQAGTGATEAFF
>NA|TRBJ2-3|NA|TRBV6-1
TGTGCCAGCAGTGTAATACCAGGGGGGAGCAGCACAGATACGCAGTATTTT
CASSVIPGGSSTDTQYF
>NA|TRBJ2-3|NA|TRBV19
TGTGCCAGTGCGTCACAGGGGGGGACAGATACGCAGTATTTT
CASASQGGTDTQYF
>TRBD1|TRBJ2-1|NA|TRBV7-3
TGTGCCAGCAGCTTATCAGGGGGTAATGAGCAGTTCTTC
CASSLSGGNEQFF